Reported below is one T cell receptor (beta chain). Sequencing was performed with immunoSEQ multiplex PCR; in TCRdb, only in-frame clones are kept and a portion is missing. The data hold roughly 250,000 clones, with roughly 91% observed a single time. The entry originates in a study of blood T cell repertoires in COVID-19. V was cut by 7 bases and J by 5 bases, with 14 bases left in between. CDR1 and CDR2 (germline): WSHSY, SAAADI. The CDR3 totals 13 residues. The source material was peripheral blood. This chain connects TRBV10-2 to TRBJ2-5; TRBD1 might be the D (6 bases). The TCR originated in a man between 25 and 39 years old with COVID-19, enrolled during active disease. CDR3 sequence: CASKPGDRETQYF. DNA for the CDR3: TGCGCCAGCAAACCAGGGGATCGGGAGACCCAGTACTTC.